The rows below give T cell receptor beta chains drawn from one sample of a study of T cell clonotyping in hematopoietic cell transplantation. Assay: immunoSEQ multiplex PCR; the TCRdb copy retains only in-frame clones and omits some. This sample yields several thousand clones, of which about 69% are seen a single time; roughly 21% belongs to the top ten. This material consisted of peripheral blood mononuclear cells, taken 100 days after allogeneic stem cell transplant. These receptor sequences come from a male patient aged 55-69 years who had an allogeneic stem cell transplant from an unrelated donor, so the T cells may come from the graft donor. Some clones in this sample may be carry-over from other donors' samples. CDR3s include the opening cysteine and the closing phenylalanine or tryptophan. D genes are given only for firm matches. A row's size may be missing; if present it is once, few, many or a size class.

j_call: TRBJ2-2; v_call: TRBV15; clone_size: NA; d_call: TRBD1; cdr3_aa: CATSRVLGQGRGELFF; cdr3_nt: TGTGCCACCAGCAGAGTCCTCGGACAGGGTAGGGGGGAGCTGTTTTTT
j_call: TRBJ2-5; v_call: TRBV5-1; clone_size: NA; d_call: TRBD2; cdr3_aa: CASSLIPGTTQETQYF; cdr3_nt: TGCGCCAGCAGCCTTATACCCGGGACTACCCAAGAGACCCAGTACTTC
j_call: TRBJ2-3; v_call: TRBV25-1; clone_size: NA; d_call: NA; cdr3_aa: CASSESRTDTQYF; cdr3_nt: TGTGCCAGCAGTGAATCCAGAACAGATACGCAGTATTTT
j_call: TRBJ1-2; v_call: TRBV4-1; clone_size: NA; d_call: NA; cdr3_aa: CASSQDPTGTYGYTF; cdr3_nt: TGCGCCAGCAGCCAAGATCCGACAGGCACGTATGGCTACACCTTC
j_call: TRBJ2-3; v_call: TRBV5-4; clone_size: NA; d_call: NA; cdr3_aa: CASSGGSGGTDTQYF; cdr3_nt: TGTGCCAGCAGCGGGGGTAGCGGCGGCACAGATACGCAGTATTTT
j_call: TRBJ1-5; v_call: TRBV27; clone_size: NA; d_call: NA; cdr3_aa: CASSFVGQLSSNQPQHF; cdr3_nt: TGTGCCAGCAGTTTCGTCGGACAGTTAAGTAGCAATCAGCCCCAGCATTTT
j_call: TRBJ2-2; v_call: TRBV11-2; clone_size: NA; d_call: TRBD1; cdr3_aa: CASSLDQGAHTGELFF; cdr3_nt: TGTGCCAGCAGCTTAGATCAGGGGGCGCATACCGGGGAGCTGTTTTTT
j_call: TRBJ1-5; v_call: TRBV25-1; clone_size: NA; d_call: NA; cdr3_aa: CASSAVGGYQPQHF; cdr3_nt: TGTGCCAGCAGTGCCGTCGGGGGGTATCAGCCCCAGCATTTT
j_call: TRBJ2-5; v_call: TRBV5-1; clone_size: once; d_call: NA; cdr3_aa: CASSLTGKIGETQYF; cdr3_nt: TGCGCCAGCAGCTTGACGGGGAAAATAGGAGAGACCCAGTACTTC
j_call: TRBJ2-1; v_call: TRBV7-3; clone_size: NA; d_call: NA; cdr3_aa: CASSSQVQGPYNEQFF; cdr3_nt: TGTGCCAGCAGCTCCCAGGTACAGGGCCCCTACAATGAGCAGTTCTTC
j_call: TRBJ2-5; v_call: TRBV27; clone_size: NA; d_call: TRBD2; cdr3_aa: CASSTRTSGLETQYF; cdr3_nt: TGTGCCAGCAGTACCAGGACTAGCGGGTTGGAGACCCAGTACTTC
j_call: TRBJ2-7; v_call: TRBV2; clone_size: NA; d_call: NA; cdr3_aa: CARTGQSYEQYF; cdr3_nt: TGTGCCAGGACAGGCCAGTCGTACGAGCAGTACTTC
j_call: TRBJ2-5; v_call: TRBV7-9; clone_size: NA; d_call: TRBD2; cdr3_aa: CASSLLSSGGIQETQYF; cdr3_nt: TGTGCCAGCAGCTTATTATCTAGCGGGGGGATCCAAGAGACCCAGTACTTC
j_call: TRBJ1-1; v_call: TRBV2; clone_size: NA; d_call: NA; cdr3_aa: CASRRGQDTEAFF; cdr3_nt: TGTGCCAGCAGGAGGGGCCAGGACACTGAAGCTTTCTTT
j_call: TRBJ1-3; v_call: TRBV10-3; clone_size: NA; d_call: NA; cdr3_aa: CAIGESGNTIYF; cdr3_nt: TGTGCCATCGGGGAATCAGGAAACACCATATATTTT
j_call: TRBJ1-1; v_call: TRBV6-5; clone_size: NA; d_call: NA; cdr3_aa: CASSYSNRAAEAFF; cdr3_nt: TGTGCCAGCAGTTACTCTAACAGGGCGGCTGAAGCTTTCTTT
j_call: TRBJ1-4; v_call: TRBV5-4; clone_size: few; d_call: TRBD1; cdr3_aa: CASSRRQGAGEKLFF; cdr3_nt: TGTGCCAGCAGCCGCAGACAGGGGGCAGGTGAAAAACTGTTTTTT
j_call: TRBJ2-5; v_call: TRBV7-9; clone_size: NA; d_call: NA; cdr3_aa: CASSPGGTQETQYF; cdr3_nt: TGTGCCAGCAGCCCGGGTGGCACTCAAGAGACCCAGTACTTC
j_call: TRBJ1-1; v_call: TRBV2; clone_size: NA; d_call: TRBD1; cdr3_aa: CASTNRGINTEAFF; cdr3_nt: TGTGCCAGCACGAACAGGGGAATTAACACTGAAGCTTTCTTT
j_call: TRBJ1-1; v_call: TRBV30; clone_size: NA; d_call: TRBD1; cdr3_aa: CAWSVPGQANTEAFF; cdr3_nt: TGTGCCTGGAGTGTCCCGGGACAGGCGAACACTGAAGCTTTCTTT
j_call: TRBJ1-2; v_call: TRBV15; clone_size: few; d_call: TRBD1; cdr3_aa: CATTEGAGVNYGYTF; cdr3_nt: TGTGCCACTACCGAGGGGGCGGGAGTCAACTATGGCTACACCTTC
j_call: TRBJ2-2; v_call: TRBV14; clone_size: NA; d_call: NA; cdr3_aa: CASSPDFTGELFF; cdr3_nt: TGTGCCAGCAGCCCCGACTTTACCGGGGAGCTGTTTTTT
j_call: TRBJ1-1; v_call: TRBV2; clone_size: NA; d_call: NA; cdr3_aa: CASSVEANTEAFF; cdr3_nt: TGTGCCAGCAGTGTCGAAGCAAACACTGAAGCTTTCTTT
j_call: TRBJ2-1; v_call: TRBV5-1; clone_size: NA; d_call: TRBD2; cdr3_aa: CASSLGESGVYNEQFF; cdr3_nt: TGCGCCAGCAGCTTGGGGGAAAGCGGGGTCTACAATGAGCAGTTCTTC
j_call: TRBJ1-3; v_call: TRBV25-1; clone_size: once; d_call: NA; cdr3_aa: CASLRVGSQGNTIYF; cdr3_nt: TGTGCCAGCCTTAGGGTGGGCAGTCAGGGAAACACCATATATTTT
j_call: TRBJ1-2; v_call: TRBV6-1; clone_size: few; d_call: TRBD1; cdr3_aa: CASSLDRGRDGYTF; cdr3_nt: TGTGCCAGCAGTCTGGACAGGGGGCGTGATGGCTACACCTTC
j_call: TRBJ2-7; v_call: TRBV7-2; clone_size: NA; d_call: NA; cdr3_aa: CASSLQRLYEQYF; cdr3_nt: TGTGCCAGCAGCTTACAACGGCTCTACGAGCAGTACTTC
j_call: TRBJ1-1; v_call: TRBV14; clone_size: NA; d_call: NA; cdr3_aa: CASSFRENTEAFF; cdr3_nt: TGTGCCAGCAGCTTCAGGGAGAACACTGAAGCTTTCTTT
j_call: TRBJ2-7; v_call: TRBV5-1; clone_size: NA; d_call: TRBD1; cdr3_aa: CASSPRDRDSYEQYF; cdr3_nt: TGCGCCAGCAGCCCCCGCGACAGGGACTCCTACGAGCAGTACTTC
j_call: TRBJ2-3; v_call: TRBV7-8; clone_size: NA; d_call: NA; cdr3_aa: CASSFDVGPDTQYF; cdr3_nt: TGTGCCAGCAGCTTTGACGTGGGCCCAGATACGCAGTATTTT
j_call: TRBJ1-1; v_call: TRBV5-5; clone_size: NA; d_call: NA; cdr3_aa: CASSTEQTEAFF; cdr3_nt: TGTGCCAGCAGCACTGAACAAACTGAAGCTTTCTTT
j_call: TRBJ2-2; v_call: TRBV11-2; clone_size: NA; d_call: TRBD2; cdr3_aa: CASSPLAGGPSGELFF; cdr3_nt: TGTGCCAGCAGCCCTCTAGCGGGAGGGCCTAGCGGGGAGCTGTTTTTT
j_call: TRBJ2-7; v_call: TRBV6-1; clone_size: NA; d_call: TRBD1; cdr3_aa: CASRGDRGRSYEQYF; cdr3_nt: TGTGCCAGCAGGGGGGACAGGGGGCGTTCCTACGAGCAGTACTTC
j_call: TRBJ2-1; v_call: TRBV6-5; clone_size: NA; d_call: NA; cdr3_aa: CASSPAEQGVEQFF; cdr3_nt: TGTGCCAGCAGCCCGGCAGAACAGGGCGTTGAGCAGTTCTTC
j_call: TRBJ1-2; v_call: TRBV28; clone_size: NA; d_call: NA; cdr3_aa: CASSIGGPSGYTF; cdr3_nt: TGTGCCAGCAGTATAGGGGGTCCCTCTGGCTACACCTTC
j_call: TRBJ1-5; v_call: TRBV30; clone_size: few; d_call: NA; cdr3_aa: CAWRDSPNQPQHF; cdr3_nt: TGTGCCTGGAGGGACAGCCCGAATCAGCCCCAGCATTTT
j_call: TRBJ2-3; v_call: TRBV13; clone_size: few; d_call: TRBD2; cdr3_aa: CASSSGGDDHTQYF; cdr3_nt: TGTGCCAGCAGCTCTGGGGGGGACGATCATACGCAGTATTTT
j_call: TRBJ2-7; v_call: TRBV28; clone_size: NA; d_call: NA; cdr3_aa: CASSLYYEQYF; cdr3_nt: TGTGCCAGCAGTTTGTACTACGAGCAGTACTTC
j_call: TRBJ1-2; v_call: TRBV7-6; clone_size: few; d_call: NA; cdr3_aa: CASSLEVVGAMGYTF; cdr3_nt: TGTGCCAGCAGCTTAGAAGTGGTGGGGGCCATGGGCTACACCTTC
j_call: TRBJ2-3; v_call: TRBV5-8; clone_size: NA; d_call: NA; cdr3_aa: CADFDFTDTQYF; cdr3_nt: TGTGCCGATTTTGACTTCACAGATACGCAGTATTTT
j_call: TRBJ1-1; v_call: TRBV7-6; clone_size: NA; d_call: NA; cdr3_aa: CASSLNRAGTEAFF; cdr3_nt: TGTGCCAGCAGCTTAAACAGGGCTGGCACTGAAGCTTTCTTT
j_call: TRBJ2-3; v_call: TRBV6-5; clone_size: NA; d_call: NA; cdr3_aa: CASSRGESSTDTQYF; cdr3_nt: TGTGCCAGCAGTCGAGGGGAGTCTAGCACAGATACGCAGTATTTT
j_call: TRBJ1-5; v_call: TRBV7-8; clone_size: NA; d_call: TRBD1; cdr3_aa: CASSPQTGGSDQPQHF; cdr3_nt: TGTGCCAGCAGCCCCCAGACAGGGGGATCGGATCAGCCCCAGCATTTT
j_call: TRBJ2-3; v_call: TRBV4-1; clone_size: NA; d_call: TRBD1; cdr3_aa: CASSPDRGAGTDTQYF; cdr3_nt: TGCGCCAGCAGTCCAGACAGGGGGGCGGGCACAGATACGCAGTATTTT
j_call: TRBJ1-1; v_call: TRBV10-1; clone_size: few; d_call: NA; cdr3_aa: CASSESPVGNTEAFF; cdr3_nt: TGCGCCAGCAGTGAGTCGCCTGTTGGGAACACTGAAGCTTTCTTT
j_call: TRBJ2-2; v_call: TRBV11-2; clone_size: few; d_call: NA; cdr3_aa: CASMSGRNTGELFF; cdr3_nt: TGTGCCAGCATGTCAGGGAGGAACACCGGGGAGCTGTTTTTT
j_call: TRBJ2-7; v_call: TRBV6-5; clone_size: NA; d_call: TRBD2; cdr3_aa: CASSYIAGGPYEQYF; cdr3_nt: TGTGCCAGCAGTTACATAGCGGGGGGGCCCTACGAGCAGTACTTC